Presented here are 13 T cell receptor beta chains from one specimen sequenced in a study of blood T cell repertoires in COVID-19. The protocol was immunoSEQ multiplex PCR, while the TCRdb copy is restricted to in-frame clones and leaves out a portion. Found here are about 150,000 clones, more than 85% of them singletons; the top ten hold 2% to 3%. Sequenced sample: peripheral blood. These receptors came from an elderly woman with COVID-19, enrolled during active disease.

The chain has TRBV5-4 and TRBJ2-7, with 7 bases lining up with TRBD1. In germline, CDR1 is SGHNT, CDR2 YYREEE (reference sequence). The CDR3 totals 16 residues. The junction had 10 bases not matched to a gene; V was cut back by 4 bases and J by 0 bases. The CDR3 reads CASSPRTGGSSYEQYF. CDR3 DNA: TGTGCCAGCAGCCCCAGGACAGGAGGTAGCTCCTACGAGCAGTACTTC. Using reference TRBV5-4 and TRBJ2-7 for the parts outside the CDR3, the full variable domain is ETGVTQSPTHLIKTRGQQVTLRCSSQSGHNTVSWYQQALGQGPQFIFQYYREEENGRGNFPPRFSGLQFPNYSSELNVNALELDDSALYLCASSPRTGGSSYEQYFGPGTRLTVT.

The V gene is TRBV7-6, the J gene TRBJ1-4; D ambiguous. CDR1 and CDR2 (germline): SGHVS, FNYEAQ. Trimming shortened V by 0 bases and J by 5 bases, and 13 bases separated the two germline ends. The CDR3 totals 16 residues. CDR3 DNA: TGTGCCAGCAGCTTAGCGCACGGAACTAAAAATGAAAAACTGTTTTTT. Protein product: CASSLAHGTKNEKLFF.

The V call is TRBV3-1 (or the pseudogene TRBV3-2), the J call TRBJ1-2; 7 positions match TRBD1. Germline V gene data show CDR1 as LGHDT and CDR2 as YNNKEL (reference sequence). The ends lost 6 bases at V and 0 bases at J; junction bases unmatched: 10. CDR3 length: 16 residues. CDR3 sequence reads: CASRPAGGSPNYGYTF. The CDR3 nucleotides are TGTGCCAGCAGGCCGGCAGGGGGTTCCCCTAACTATGGCTACACCTTC.

CDR3 residues: CSVGTTSTDTQYF. For the CDR3, the DNA is TGCAGCGTTGGGACTACTAGCACAGATACGCAGTATTTT. The chain combines TRBV29-1 with TRBJ2-3; TRBD2 might be the D (6 bases). CDR3 length: 13 residues. CDR1 SQVTM and CDR2 ANQGSEA come from the germline V gene. Trimming stripped 4 bases from V and 0 bases from J, with 8 bases between.

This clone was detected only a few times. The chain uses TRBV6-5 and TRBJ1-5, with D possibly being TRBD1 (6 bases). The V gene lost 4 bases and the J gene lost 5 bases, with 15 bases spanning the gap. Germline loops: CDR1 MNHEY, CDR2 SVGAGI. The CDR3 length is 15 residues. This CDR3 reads CASSLGTPLYQPQHF. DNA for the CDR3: TGTGCCAGCAGTTTAGGGACACCGTTATATCAGCCCCAGCATTTT.

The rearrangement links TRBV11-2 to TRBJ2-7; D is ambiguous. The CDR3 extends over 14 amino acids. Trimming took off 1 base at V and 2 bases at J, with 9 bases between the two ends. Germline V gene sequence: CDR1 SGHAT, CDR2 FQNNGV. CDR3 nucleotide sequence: TGTGCCAGCAGCTTAGTATCCGGAGCCTACGAGCAGTACTTC. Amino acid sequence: CASSLVSGAYEQYF.

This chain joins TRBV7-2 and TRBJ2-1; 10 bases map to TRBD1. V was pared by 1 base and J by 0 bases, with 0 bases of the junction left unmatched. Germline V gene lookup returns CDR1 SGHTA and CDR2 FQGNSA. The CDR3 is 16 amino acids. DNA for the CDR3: TGTGCCAGCAGCTTAGGGGACAGGGGCTCCTACAATGAGCAGTTCTTC. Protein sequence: CASSLGDRGSYNEQFF.

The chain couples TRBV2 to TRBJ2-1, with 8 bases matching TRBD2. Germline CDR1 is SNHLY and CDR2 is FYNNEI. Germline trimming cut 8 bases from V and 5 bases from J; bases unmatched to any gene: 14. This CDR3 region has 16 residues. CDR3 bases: TGTGCCAGCTTGGGGTTAGCGGGATTGTTTCACAATGAGCAGTTCTTC. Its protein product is CASLGLAGLFHNEQFF.

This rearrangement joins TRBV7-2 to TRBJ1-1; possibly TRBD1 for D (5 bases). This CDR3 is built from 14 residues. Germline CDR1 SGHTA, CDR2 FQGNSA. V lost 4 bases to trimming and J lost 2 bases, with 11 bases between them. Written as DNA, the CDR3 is TGTGCCAGCAGCTACGACAGCCTTAACACTGAAGCTTTCTTT. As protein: CASSYDSLNTEAFF.

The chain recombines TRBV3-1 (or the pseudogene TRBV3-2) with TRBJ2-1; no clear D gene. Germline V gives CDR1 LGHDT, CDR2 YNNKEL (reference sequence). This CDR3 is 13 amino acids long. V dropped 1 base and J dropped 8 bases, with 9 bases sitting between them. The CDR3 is CASSQGGSDEQFF. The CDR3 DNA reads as TGTGCCAGCAGCCAAGGAGGCAGCGATGAGCAGTTCTTC.

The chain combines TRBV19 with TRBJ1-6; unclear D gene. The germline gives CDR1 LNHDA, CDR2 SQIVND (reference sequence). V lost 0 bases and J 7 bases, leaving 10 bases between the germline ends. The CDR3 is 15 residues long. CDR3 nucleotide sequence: TGTGCCAGTAGTATAGATCGTTGGGCGAATTCACCCCTCCACTTT. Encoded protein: CASSIDRWANSPLHF.

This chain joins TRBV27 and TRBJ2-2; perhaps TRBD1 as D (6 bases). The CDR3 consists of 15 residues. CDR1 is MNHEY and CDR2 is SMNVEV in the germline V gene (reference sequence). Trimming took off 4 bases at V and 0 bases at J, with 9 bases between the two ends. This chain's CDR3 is CASSSGASNTGELFF. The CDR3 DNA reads TGTGCCAGCAGTTCAGGGGCTTCGAACACCGGGGAGCTGTTTTTT.

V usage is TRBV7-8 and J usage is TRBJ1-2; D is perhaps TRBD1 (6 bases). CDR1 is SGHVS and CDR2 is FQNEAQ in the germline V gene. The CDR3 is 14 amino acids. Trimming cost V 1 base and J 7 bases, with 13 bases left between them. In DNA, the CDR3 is TGTGCCAGCAGCTTAGAGGGGGGGGTGGCTGGCTACACCTTC. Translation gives CASSLEGGVAGYTF.